Below, 19 T cell receptor beta chains from the same sample are listed, as sequenced in a study of blood T cell repertoires in COVID-19. Repertoires were generated with immunoSEQ multiplex PCR, while TCRdb's copy carries only in-frame clones and drops some. This sample yields roughly 410,000 clones, of which 70% to 90% are seen a single time; about 2.5% belongs to the top ten. Material for sequencing was peripheral blood. All receptors derive from a woman aged 55-70 years with COVID-19, enrolled during active disease.

Only a few counts were recorded for this clone. CDR3: CASSFRTGANTGELFF. The CDR3 nucleotides read TGTGCCAGCAGCTTTAGGACAGGAGCGAACACCGGGGAGCTGTTTTTT. The chain carries TRBV9 and TRBJ2-2, with 7 bases fitting TRBD1. The CDR3 is 16 residues long. With 4 bases clipped from V and 0 bases from J, the junction kept 6 bases outside the gene matches. CDR1 is SGDLS, CDR2 YYNGEE, per germline.

Remarks on this clone: Other DNA sequences in the sample encode the same CDR3. The chain employs TRBV9 and TRBJ2-1; D may be TRBD2 (7 bases). This CDR3 has 14 residues. The V and J ends lost 2 bases and 7 bases respectively, with 13 bases between them. CDR1 and CDR2 (germline): SGDLS, YYNGEE. CDR3 protein: CASSVGGAGNEQFF. As DNA, the CDR3 is TGTGCCAGCAGCGTGGGGGGGGCGGGGAATGAGCAGTTCTTC.

J is TRBJ2-5 and V is TRBV18; TRBD2 matches at 10 bases. This CDR3 spans 13 amino acids. V lost 5 bases and J lost 5; bases outside the gene matches: 2. The germline CDR1 and CDR2 sequences are KGHSH and LQKENI. The CDR3 DNA follows: TGTGCCAGCTCAGCGGGACTAGCGGAGACCCAGTACTTC. This sequence encodes CASSAGLAETQYF.

This rearrangement joins TRBV6-6 to TRBJ2-7; D perhaps matches TRBD1 (5 bases). The V gene lost 5 bases and the J gene lost 2 bases, with 22 bases spanning the gap. The V gene's germline CDR1 is MNHNY and CDR2 SVGAGI (reference sequence). This CDR3 has 17 residues. The DNA for the CDR3 is TGTGCCAGCAGTAGATCGGTACCGGCAGGGCCCACCTACGAGCAGTACTTC. Translated: CASSRSVPAGPTYEQYF.

The gene calls are TRBV6-5 and TRBJ1-1; D may be TRBD1 (6 bases). The CDR3 spans 14 residues. Trimming removed 5 bases at V and 9 bases at J, with 19 bases between. The germline gives CDR1 MNHEY, CDR2 SVGAGI. CDR3 loop: CASSRGGVQAKAFF. DNA for the CDR3: TGTGCCAGCAGTCGAGGGGGGGTTCAGGCGAAAGCTTTCTTT.

The chain employs TRBV7-6 and TRBJ2-5, with TRBD1 matching over 7 bases. Per germline, CDR1 SGHVS and CDR2 FNYEAQ. With V trimmed by 3 bases and J by 5 bases, 9 bases remained unmatched. The CDR3 runs to 15 residues. DNA for the CDR3: TGTGCCAGCAGCTTTGATCAGACAGGGTGGGAGACCCAGTACTTC. Protein: CASSFDQTGWETQYF.

This chain uses TRBV11-1 with TRBJ2-3, with 12 bases matching TRBD1. The CDR3 is made up of 15 amino acids. Germline values: CDR1 SGHAT, CDR2 FQDESV (reference sequence). Germline trimming cut 3 bases from V and 4 bases from J; bases unmatched to any gene: 2. In DNA, the CDR3 is TGTGCCAGCAGCTTCGGGACAGGGGGCCCAGATACGCAGTATTTT. Encoded protein: CASSFGTGGPDTQYF.

V usage is TRBV5-1 and J usage is TRBJ1-1, with 7 bases fitting TRBD1. Germline V CDR1 and CDR2: SGHRS, YFSETQ. V was pared by 4 bases and J by 0 bases, with 12 bases of the junction left unmatched. The CDR3 covers 17 residues. The CDR3 DNA follows: TGCGCCAGCAGCAGCAAGGGACAGTGGCACTTGAACACTGAAGCTTTCTTT. It translates to CASSSKGQWHLNTEAFF.

The chain recombines TRBV5-1 with TRBJ2-1; 7 bases line up with TRBD2. Trimming at V came to 4 bases and at J to 5 bases, leaving 9 bases not matched to a gene. This CDR3 has 15 residues. Germline-derived CDR1 and CDR2 are SGHRS and YFSETQ. CDR3 region: CASSIQLAKNNEQFF. The CDR3 nucleotides read TGCGCCAGCAGCATTCAACTAGCGAAGAACAATGAGCAGTTCTTC.

The chain uses TRBV7-2 and TRBJ2-7, with 11 bases matching TRBD2. The germline V gene has CDR1 SGHTA and CDR2 FQGNSA. The CDR3 is made up of 15 amino acids. Unmatched junction bases numbered 4, after V lost 4 bases and J lost 2 bases. The CDR3 here is CASSSTSGVPYEQYF. The CDR3 DNA follows: TGTGCCAGCAGCTCGACTAGCGGGGTTCCCTACGAGCAGTACTTC.

The rearrangement joins TRBV7-6 to TRBJ1-4, with a tentative D call TRBD1 (5 bases). With 0 bases removed from V and 4 bases from J, the gap between germline ends came to 15 bases. The CDR3 is made up of 17 amino acids. The germline CDR1 and CDR2 sequences are SGHVS and FNYEAQ. The CDR3 coding sequence is TGTGCCAGCAGCTTAGCGCTCGGGGGGTTTGGTAATGAAAAACTGTTTTTT. It yields the protein CASSLALGGFGNEKLFF.

J is TRBJ1-2 and V is TRBV28; 8 nucleotides align to TRBD1. The CDR3 is 15 residues long. The germline V gene has CDR1 MDHEN and CDR2 SYDVKM. Trimming at V came to 5 bases and at J to 5 bases, leaving 10 bases not matched to a gene. CDR3 in DNA: TGTGCCAGCAGTACACAGGGGGGCGCGTCATATGGCTACACCTTC. Residues: CASSTQGGASYGYTF.

The J gene is TRBJ1-1, the V gene TRBV12-3 or TRBV12-4; D may be TRBD1 (6 bases). V gave up 2 bases and J gave up 11 bases, with 15 bases separating them. This CDR3 contains 13 residues. In nucleotides, the CDR3 is TGTGCCAGCAGTTTATTCGGGGGGGCTGGGGCTTTCTTT. It specifies CASSLFGGAGAFF.

The chain uses TRBV7-3 and TRBJ2-1; the match to TRBD2 covers 7 bases. Germline CDR1 and CDR2: SGHTA and FQGTGA. The CDR3 covers 17 residues. Trimming at V came to 3 bases and at J to 2 bases, leaving 10 bases not matched to a gene. CDR3 amino acids: CASSLAPGGVPYNEQFF. In DNA form, the CDR3 reads TGTGCCAGCAGCTTGGCCCCTGGGGGGGTACCCTACAATGAGCAGTTCTTC.

To note about this clone: Other DNA sequences from this sample encode an identical CDR3 as well. The chain is built from TRBV5-1 and TRBJ2-3; D is possibly TRBD1 (7 bases). The V and J ends lost 0 bases and 4 bases respectively, with 12 bases between them. Germline loops: CDR1 SGHRS, CDR2 YFSETQ. The CDR3 length is 15 residues. The CDR3 coding sequence is TGCGCCAGCAGCTTGGGACAGGGCGGGGCAGATACGCAGTATTTT. Translating it yields CASSLGQGGADTQYF.

The chain uses TRBV5-1 and TRBJ1-1, with 10 bases fitting TRBD1. The germline gives CDR1 SGHRS, CDR2 YFSETQ. This CDR3 contains 16 residues. The V segment lost 3 bases and the J segment 3 bases; nucleotides outside the gene matches: 8. As DNA, the CDR3 is TGCGCCAGCAGCTCCCAGACAGGGGGCACCGACACTGAAGCTTTCTTT. This encodes CASSSQTGGTDTEAFF.

The chain has TRBV7-8 and TRBJ2-5, with 9 positions matching TRBD1. This CDR3 is 16 amino acids long. The trim removed 5 bases at V and 2 bases at J, leaving 9 bases unmatched. In germline, CDR1 is SGHVS, CDR2 FQNEAQ. CDR3 nucleotides: TGTGCCAGCAGCGCGAACCGGGACAGGGCACAAGAGACCCAGTACTTC. Translated, it gives CASSANRDRAQETQYF.

The V gene is TRBV6-5, the J gene TRBJ2-2; D may be TRBD1 (5 bases). Trimming stripped 4 bases from V and 0 bases from J, with 6 bases between. Germline V gives CDR1 MNHEY, CDR2 SVGAGI. The CDR3 has 14 residues. DNA for the CDR3: TGTGCCAGCAGTTGGACATCGAACACCGGGGAGCTGTTTTTT. Amino acid sequence: CASSWTSNTGELFF.

The chain couples TRBV15 to TRBJ1-4, with D unresolved. Germline CDR1 LNHNV, CDR2 YYDKDF (reference sequence). V was pared by 1 base and J by 2 bases, with 8 bases between. CDR3 length equals 15 residues. This chain's CDR3 is CATSRVGGTNEKLFF. In DNA, the CDR3 is TGTGCCACCAGCAGAGTAGGCGGGACTAATGAAAAACTGTTTTTT.